The 20 T cell receptor beta chains below all came from one sample that was sequenced in a study of beta chain features in type 1 diabetes. Reverse transcribing all isolated RNA meant expressed TCRB transcripts were sequenced. Repertoires were generated with immunoSEQ multiplex PCR, while TCRdb's copy carries only in-frame clones and drops some. The sample lists approximately 140,000 clones, about 51% occurring once. Sequencing input: Tregs from blood. The receptors originated from a man aged 18 to 30 in good health.

The chain joins TRBV5-1 to TRBJ2-5, with TRBD1 identical over 9 bases. The CDR3 has 14 amino acids. The junction had 4 bases not matched to a gene; V was cut back by 4 bases and J by 3 bases. The germline gives CDR1 SGHRS, CDR2 YFSETQ. The CDR3 loop reads CASSTGTGKETQYF. CDR3 sequence (DNA): TGCGCCAGCAGCACCGGGACAGGGAAAGAGACCCAGTACTTC.

This clone was counted only a few times. The chain combines TRBV6-1 with TRBJ2-1; 10 bases match TRBD1. Germline CDR1 reads MNHNS; CDR2 reads SASEGT. This CDR3 has 15 amino acids. The J segment lost 0 bases and the V segment lost 6 bases, leaving 2 bases of the junction unmatched. For the CDR3, the DNA is TGTGCCAGCAGAAGGGACAGGGGCTCCTACAATGAGCAGTTCTTC. The encoded protein is CASRRDRGSYNEQFF.

This chain connects TRBV28 to TRBJ2-7; D call uncertain. This CDR3 comprises 13 residues. Germline V gene data show CDR1 as MDHEN and CDR2 as SYDVKM. Deletions cut 3 bases from V and 0 bases from J, with 6 bases between. The CDR3 sequence is CASSFPSSYEQYF. The CDR3 DNA reads as TGTGCCAGCAGTTTCCCCAGCTCCTACGAGCAGTACTTC.

The chain carries TRBV9 and TRBJ2-1; tentatively, D is TRBD2 (5 bases). The germline CDR1 and CDR2 sequences are SGDLS and YYNGEE. V lost 0 bases and J 7 bases, leaving 14 bases between the germline ends. CDR3 length equals 15 residues. The CDR3 spells CASSVAGTPRNEQFF. The CDR3 DNA reads as TGTGCCAGCAGCGTAGCGGGAACCCCAAGAAATGAGCAGTTCTTC.

The chain joins TRBV29-1 to TRBJ1-2; the match to TRBD1 covers 10 bases. Germline V gene data show CDR1 as SQVTM and CDR2 as ANQGSEA. This CDR3 is built from 12 residues. J was trimmed by 8 bases and V by 5 bases; bases with no gene match: 5. CDR3 DNA sequence: TGCAGCGTTATGGGGACAGGGGACGGCTACACCTTC. Protein product: CSVMGTGDGYTF. Using reference TRBV29-1 and TRBJ1-2 for the parts outside the CDR3, the full variable domain is SAVISQKPSRDICQRGTSLTIQCQVDSQVTMMFWYRQQPGQSLTLIATANQGSEATYESGFVIDKFPISRPNLTFSTLTVSNMSPEDSSIYLCSVMGTGDGYTFGSGTRLTVV.

V is TRBV7-9 and J is TRBJ2-1; D perhaps matches TRBD2 (6 bases). There are 12 residues in the CDR3. V was pared by 1 base and J by 15 bases, with 13 bases between. The germline V gene encodes CDR1 SEHNR and CDR2 FQNEAQ (reference sequence). CDR3 DNA: TGTGCCAGCAGCTTAGAGGGACTCTACGCGTTCTTC. Its translation is CASSLEGLYAFF.

The V and J genes are TRBV7-7 and TRBJ2-7; 8 positions match TRBD1. This CDR3 has 14 residues. V lost 5 bases to trimming and J lost 3 bases; unmatched junction nucleotides: 6. Germline values: CDR1 SSHAT, CDR2 FNYEAQ (reference sequence). CDR3 DNA: TGTGCCAGCAGCAGGGGGACAGGAGACTACGAGCAGTACTTC. It translates to CASSRGTGDYEQYF.

This clone has only a few counts. The chain joins TRBV4-2 to TRBJ2-7; tentative D call: TRBD2 (6 bases). In germline, CDR1 is LGHNA, CDR2 YNFKEQ. CDR3 length: 15 amino acids. The ends were cut back, 1 base at V and 0 bases at J, with 10 bases in the middle. The CDR3 DNA reads as TGTGCCAGCAGCCAAGTGCGGGGCTCCTCCTACGAGCAGTACTTC. Its translation is CASSQVRGSSYEQYF.

The chain links TRBV27 to TRBJ2-3, with a tentative D call TRBD2 (6 bases). The CDR3 length is 15 residues. Germline lookup yields CDR1 MNHEY and CDR2 SMNVEV (reference sequence). V was cut by 3 bases and J by 1 base, with 11 bases left in between. CDR3 sequence reads: CASSLMGLGTDTQYF. The CDR3 DNA sequence: TGTGCCAGCAGTTTGATGGGACTGGGCACAGATACGCAGTATTTT.

This chain uses TRBV5-1 with TRBJ2-3; TRBD1 matches 7 bases. This CDR3 is 15 amino acids long. J lost 2 bases, V lost 4 bases, and 7 bases had no gene match. Germline-derived CDR1 and CDR2 are SGHRS and YFSETQ. CDR3 DNA sequence: TGCGCCAGCAGCCCGGTGACAGGGCCCACAGATACGCAGTATTTT. It encodes CASSPVTGPTDTQYF.

This chain uses TRBV6-5 with TRBJ1-1; 7 bases line up with TRBD1. With 6 bases clipped from V and 6 bases from J, the junction kept 4 bases outside the gene matches. The CDR3 consists of 12 residues. Germline assignment: CDR1 MNHEY and CDR2 SVGAGI. CDR3 nucleotides: TGTGCCAGCAGACGCGACAGGGCTGAAGCTTTCTTT. Its protein is CASRRDRAEAFF.

This clone was counted a single time. Distinct nucleotide sequences in the sample also encode this CDR3. The rearrangement joins TRBV5-1 to TRBJ1-2; D ambiguous. The germline V gene has CDR1 SGHRS and CDR2 YFSETQ. Trimming stripped 4 bases from V and 2 bases from J, with 15 bases between. This CDR3 has 15 amino acids. The CDR3 DNA reads as TGCGCCAGCAGCCTGGGTAGGGCGGGGAACTATGGCTACACCTTC. Its protein product is CASSLGRAGNYGYTF.

This clone has a handful of counts. The chain couples TRBV7-2 to TRBJ2-7; 10 nucleotides line up with TRBD1. Per germline, CDR1 SGHTA and CDR2 FQGNSA. The ends lost 1 base at V and 4 bases at J; junction bases unmatched: 10. This CDR3 has 17 amino acids. The CDR3 DNA follows: TGTGCCAGCAGCTTAGGGGGCGGACAGGGGGGTATTTACGAGCAGTACTTC. This codes for CASSLGGGQGGIYEQYF. Based on the CDR3 plus reference TRBV7-2 and TRBJ2-7, the full variable domain is GAGVSQSPSNKVTEKGKDVELRCDPISGHTALYWYRQSLGQGLEFLIYFQGNSAPDKSGLPSDRFSAERTGGSVSTLTIQRTQQEDSAVYLCASSLGGGQGGIYEQYFGPGTRLTVT.

The chain employs TRBV28 and TRBJ2-6; D may be TRBD2 (5 bases). Germline V lookup: CDR1 MDHEN, CDR2 SYDVKM. CDR3 length: 15 amino acids. V shed 2 bases and J shed 1 base, with 6 bases lying between them. Here the CDR3 reads CASSLPGSGANVLTF. CDR3 nucleotides: TGTGCCAGCAGTTTACCGGGGTCTGGGGCCAACGTCCTGACTTTC.

This clone has a handful of counts. The V call is TRBV28, the J call TRBJ1-2; the D is unclear. Germline V lookup: CDR1 MDHEN, CDR2 SYDVKM. This CDR3 is 14 amino acids long. The germline V and J ends were trimmed by 5 bases and 7 bases, with 17 bases remaining between them. CDR3 amino acids: CASSIPTRFAGYTF. The CDR3 DNA reads TGTGCCAGCAGTATACCGACGAGGTTCGCTGGCTACACCTTC.

DNA of the CDR3: TGTGCCAGTAGTGGACTTGACAGGTCGAACACTGAAGCTTTCTTT. This sequence encodes CASSGLDRSNTEAFF. This chain links TRBV19 with TRBJ1-1; weak D call: TRBD1 (6 bases). Trimming removed 5 bases from V and 1 base from J, with 14 bases in between. The CDR3 has 15 residues. Per germline, CDR1 LNHDA and CDR2 SQIVND (reference sequence).

V is TRBV7-2 and J is TRBJ1-5, with D possibly being TRBD1 (5 bases). The CDR3 is 16 residues long. CDR1 SGHTA and CDR2 FQGNSA come from the germline V gene. The ends were cut back, 1 base at V and 3 bases at J, with 13 bases in the middle. As DNA, the CDR3 is TGTGCCAGCAGCTTAGGACGGGCGGGGGTCAATCAGCCCCAGCATTTT. Its protein product is CASSLGRAGVNQPQHF.

To note about this clone: The sample holds other DNA sequences that translate to the same CDR3. The genes are TRBV6-5 and TRBJ2-7; D not certain. V was pared by 3 bases and J by 2 bases, with 8 bases between. The V gene's germline CDR1 is MNHEY and CDR2 SVGAGI. CDR3 length: 13 residues. The CDR3 loop is CASSYRGAYEQYF. The CDR3 DNA reads as TGTGCCAGCAGTTATCGCGGCGCCTACGAGCAGTACTTC.

V is TRBV5-6 and J is TRBJ1-1, with 8 bases lining up with TRBD1. The CDR3 length is 15 residues. Germline lookup yields CDR1 SGHDT and CDR2 YYEEEE. Losses at the gene ends were 5 bases for V and 7 bases for J; bases not matched to a gene: 13. DNA of the CDR3: TGTGCCAGCAGGTGGGGGCCCGGGACAGGCAATGAAGCTTTCTTT. Protein: CASRWGPGTGNEAFF.

The chain employs TRBV4-3 and TRBJ2-1; TRBD2 matches at 7 bases. Germline lookup yields CDR1 LGHNA and CDR2 YSLEER. V lost 0 bases, J lost 5 bases, and 7 bases stayed unmatched. The CDR3 runs 16 residues. This CDR3 reads CASSQDPLAMNNEQFF. DNA of the CDR3: TGCGCCAGCAGCCAAGACCCACTAGCGATGAACAATGAGCAGTTCTTC.